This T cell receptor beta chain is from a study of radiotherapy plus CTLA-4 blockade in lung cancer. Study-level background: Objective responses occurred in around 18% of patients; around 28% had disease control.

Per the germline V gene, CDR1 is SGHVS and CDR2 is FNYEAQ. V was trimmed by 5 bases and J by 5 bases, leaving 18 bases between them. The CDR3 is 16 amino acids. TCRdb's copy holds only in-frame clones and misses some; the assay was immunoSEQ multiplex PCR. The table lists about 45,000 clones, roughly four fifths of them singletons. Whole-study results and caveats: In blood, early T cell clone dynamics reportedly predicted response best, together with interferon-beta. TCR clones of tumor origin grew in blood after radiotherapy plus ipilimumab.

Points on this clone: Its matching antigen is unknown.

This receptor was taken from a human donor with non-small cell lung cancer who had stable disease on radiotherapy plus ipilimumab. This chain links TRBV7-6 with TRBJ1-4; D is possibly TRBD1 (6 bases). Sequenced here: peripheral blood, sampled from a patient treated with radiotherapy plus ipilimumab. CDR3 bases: TGTGCCAGCAGCCACGCCTGGGGGCGCGGGAATGAAAAACTGTTTTTT. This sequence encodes CASSHAWGRGNEKLFF.